Each of the 8 T cell receptor beta chains below was sequenced from the same sample in a study of blood T cell repertoires in COVID-19 (dated by TCRdb to about 2020). Library preparation was by the immunoSEQ multiplex PCR assay. The table comes from immuneACCESS by way of TCRdb, which keeps in-frame sequences with V and J called. Part of the clones is missing from these tables; in studies checked, under half for an unresolved V gene and the rest for unknown reasons. Here the sample has 200,000 to 250,000 clones; roughly 80% occur a single time. The ten top clones hold approximately 3.2% of the sample. Sample: peripheral blood. All receptors derive from a young woman with acute or convalescent COVID-19.

The chain joins TRBV7-2 to TRBJ1-5; D not resolved. Germline assignment: CDR1 SGHTA and CDR2 FQGNSA. Trimming left V 0 bases short and J 0 bases short, with 9 bases between. The CDR3 is 16 amino acids. Written as DNA, the CDR3 is TGTGCCAGCAGCTTAGCGGCCAGTTATAGCAATCAGCCCCAGCATTTT. As protein: CASSLAASYSNQPQHF.

This chain uses TRBV2 with TRBJ2-5, with 9 bases identical to TRBD1. V was pared by 8 bases and J by 6 bases, with 10 bases of the junction left unmatched. CDR3 length: 14 amino acids. Germline assignment: CDR1 SNHLY and CDR2 FYNNEI. This CDR3 is CASDPTGGGKTQYF. The CDR3 DNA follows: TGTGCCAGCGACCCGACAGGGGGGGGAAAGACCCAGTACTTC.

The J gene is TRBJ2-3, the V gene TRBV5-1; 14 nucleotides align to TRBD2. The CDR3 is 17 residues long. From germline, CDR1 is SGHRS and CDR2 YFSETQ. Trimming took 6 bases from V and 1 from J; bases not matched to a gene: 7. The CDR3 bases are TGCGCCAGCATTGGGACTAGCGGGAGTTCTGGCACAGATACGCAGTATTTT. Its protein is CASIGTSGSSGTDTQYF.

The CDR3 nucleotides are TGCGCCAGCAGCCAAGAGAGCTACAATGAGCAGTTCTTC. This encodes CASSQESYNEQFF. The gene calls are TRBV4-1 and TRBJ2-1; D is ambiguous. This CDR3 is built from 13 residues. Germline CDR1 is MGHRA and CDR2 is YSYEKL. V was cut by 0 bases and J by 3 bases, with 3 bases left in between.

This chain connects TRBV19 to TRBJ2-1; D unclear. Per germline, CDR1 LNHDA and CDR2 SQIVND (reference sequence). Trimming pared 5 bases from V and 6 bases from J, leaving 5 bases between. The CDR3 has 11 residues. CDR3 sequence: CASSSSNEQFF. In DNA, the CDR3 is TGTGCCAGTAGTTCGAGCAATGAGCAGTTCTTC.

The J gene is TRBJ1-5, the V gene TRBV27, with 9 bases aligning to TRBD1. V gave up 0 bases and J gave up 13 bases; unmatched junction bases: 4. The CDR3 is 13 amino acids. Germline V CDR1 and CDR2: MNHEY, SMNVEV (reference sequence). CDR3 DNA: TGTGCCAGCAGTTTATCCGGACAGGGGCGTCAGCATTTT. This translates into CASSLSGQGRQHF.

V and J are TRBV27 and TRBJ1-5, with a tentative D call TRBD1 (5 bases). Germline V gene lookup returns CDR1 MNHEY and CDR2 SMNVEV (reference sequence). Trimming left V 2 bases short and J 5 bases short, with 10 bases between. The CDR3 spans 14 residues. CDR3 residues: CASSLRGGDQPQHF. In nucleotides, the CDR3 is TGTGCCAGCAGTTTACGTGGAGGGGATCAGCCCCAGCATTTT.

V and J are TRBV29-1 and TRBJ2-1, with a tentative D call TRBD2 (6 bases). V lost 4 bases and J 6 bases, leaving 13 bases between the germline ends. Germline V gives CDR1 SQVTM, CDR2 ANQGSEA. This CDR3 spans 13 amino acids. CDR3 protein: CSVALWRGNEQFF. The CDR3 bases are TGCAGCGTTGCCTTATGGCGGGGCAATGAGCAGTTCTTC.